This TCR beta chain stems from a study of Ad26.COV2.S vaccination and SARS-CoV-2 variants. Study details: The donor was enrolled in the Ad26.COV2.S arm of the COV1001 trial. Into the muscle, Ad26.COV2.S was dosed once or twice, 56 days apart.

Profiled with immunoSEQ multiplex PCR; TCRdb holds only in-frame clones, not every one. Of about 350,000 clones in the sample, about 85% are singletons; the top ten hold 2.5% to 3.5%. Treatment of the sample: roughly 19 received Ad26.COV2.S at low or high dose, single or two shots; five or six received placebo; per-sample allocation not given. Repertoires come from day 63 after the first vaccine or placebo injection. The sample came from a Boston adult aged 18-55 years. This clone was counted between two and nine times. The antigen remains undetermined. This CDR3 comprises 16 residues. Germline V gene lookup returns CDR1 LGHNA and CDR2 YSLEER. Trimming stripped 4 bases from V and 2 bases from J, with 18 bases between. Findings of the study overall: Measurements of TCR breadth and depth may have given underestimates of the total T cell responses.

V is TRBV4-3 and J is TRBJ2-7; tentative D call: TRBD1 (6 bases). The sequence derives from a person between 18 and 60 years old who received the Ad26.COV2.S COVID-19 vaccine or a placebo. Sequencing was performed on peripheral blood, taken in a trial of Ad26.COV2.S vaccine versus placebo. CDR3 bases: TGCGCCAGCAGCCGCGGAACAGGGATTAACCCCTACGAGCAGTACTTC. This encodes CASSRGTGINPYEQYF.